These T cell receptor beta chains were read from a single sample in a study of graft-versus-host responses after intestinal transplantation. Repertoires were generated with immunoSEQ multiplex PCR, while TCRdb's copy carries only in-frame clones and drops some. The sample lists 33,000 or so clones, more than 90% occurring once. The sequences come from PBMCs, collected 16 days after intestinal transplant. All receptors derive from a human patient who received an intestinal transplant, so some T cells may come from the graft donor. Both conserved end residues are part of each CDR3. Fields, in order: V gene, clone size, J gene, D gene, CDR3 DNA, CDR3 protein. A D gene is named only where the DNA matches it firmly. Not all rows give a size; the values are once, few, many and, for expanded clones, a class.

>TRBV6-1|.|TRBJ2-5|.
TGTGCCAGCAGTCCGGTGCAAGAGACCCAGTACTTC
CASSPVQETQYF
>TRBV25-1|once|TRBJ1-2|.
TGTGCCAGCAGTGACGGTTTGGACTATGGCTACACCTTC
CASSDGLDYGYTF
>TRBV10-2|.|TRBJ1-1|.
TGCGCCAGCGCCGACCGGGACACTCTACCCCTGAACACTGAAGCTTTCTTT
CASADRDTLPLNTEAFF
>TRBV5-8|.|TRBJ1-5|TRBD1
TGTGCCAGCAGCTTCGGGACAGTCAATCAGCCCCAGCATTTT
CASSFGTVNQPQHF
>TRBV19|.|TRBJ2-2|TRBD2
TGTGCCAGCCTAGCGGAGAACACCGGGGAGCTGTTTTTT
CASLAENTGELFF
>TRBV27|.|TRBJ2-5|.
TGTGCCAGCAGTTCCTGGGTAGCGGCGGGCCAGGAGACCCAGTACTTC
CASSSWVAAGQETQYF
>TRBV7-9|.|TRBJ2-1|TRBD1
TGTGCCAGCAGTTCGGGACAGCCTAATGAGCAGTTCTTC
CASSSGQPNEQFF
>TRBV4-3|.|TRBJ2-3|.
TGCGCCAGCAGCCAAGGGACTATCACCAACCCCACAGATACGCAGTATTTT
CASSQGTITNPTDTQYF
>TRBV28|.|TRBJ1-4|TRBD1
TGTGCCAGCAGCCCTACAGGGGGCGTTAATGAAAAACTGTTTTTT
CASSPTGGVNEKLFF
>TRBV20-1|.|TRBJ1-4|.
TGCAGTGTGTCCTATGAAAAACTGTTTTTT
CSVSYEKLFF
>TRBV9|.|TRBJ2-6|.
TGTGCCAGCAGCTCCCCCCCCGGGGCAGGCCTACGTAGGGCCAACGTCCTGACTTTC
CASSSPPGAGLRRANVLTF
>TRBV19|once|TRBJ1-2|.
TGTGCCAGTAGACTCCTACAGGGTCAGGGAGGCTACACCTTC
CASRLLQGQGGYTF
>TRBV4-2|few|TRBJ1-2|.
TGTGCCAGCAGCGACGGACAGAGATATGGCTACACCTTC
CASSDGQRYGYTF
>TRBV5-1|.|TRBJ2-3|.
TGCGCCAGCAGCTTGGCCCTAGATACGCAGTATTTT
CASSLALDTQYF
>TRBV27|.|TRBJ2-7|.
TGTGCCAGCAGTTCATACAGGGCGAACTACGAGCAGTACTTC
CASSSYRANYEQYF
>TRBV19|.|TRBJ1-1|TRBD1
TGTGCCACCTTGGGGACAGCGAACACTGAAGCTTTCTTT
CATLGTANTEAFF
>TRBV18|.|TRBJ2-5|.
TGTGCCAGCTCACTCTCCGGGGGTGACGAGACCCAGTACTTC
CASSLSGGDETQYF
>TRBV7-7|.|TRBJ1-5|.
TGTGCTAGCAGCTTTTTAGGGCCTCGAGCGCATAGCAATCAGCCCCAGCATTTT
CASSFLGPRAHSNQPQHF
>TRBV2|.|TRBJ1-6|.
TGTGCCAGCAGTGATCAAGGGAAGTATAATTCACCCCTCCACTTT
CASSDQGKYNSPLHF
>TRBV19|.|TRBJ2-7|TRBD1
TGTGCCAGTAGTGCGACAGGGAACTACGAGCAGTACTTC
CASSATGNYEQYF
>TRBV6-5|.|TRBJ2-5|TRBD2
TGTGCCAGCAGTTGGGGGGGCCAAGAGACCCAGTACTTC
CASSWGGQETQYF
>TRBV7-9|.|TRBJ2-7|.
TGTGCCAGCAGCCACAGCTACGAGCAGTACTTC
CASSHSYEQYF
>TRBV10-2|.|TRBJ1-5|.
TGCGCCAGCAGTGAAGGCAATCAGCCCCAGCATTTT
CASSEGNQPQHF
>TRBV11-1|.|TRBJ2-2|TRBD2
TGTGCCAGCAGCTTATGGGAGGGAGGAAATGGCGGGGAGCTGTTTTTT
CASSLWEGGNGGELFF
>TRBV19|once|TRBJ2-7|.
TGTGCCAGTAGTATAGGGTCGCTAGTCTCCGACGAGCAGTACTTC
CASSIGSLVSDEQYF
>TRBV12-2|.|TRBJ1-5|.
TGTGCAAGTCCCACGGTGGGGGGAAGGTGCAATCAGCCCCAGCATTTT
CASPTVGGRCNQPQHF
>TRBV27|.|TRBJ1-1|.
TGTGCCTCCAGAATGGGGAACACTGAAGCTTTCTTT
CASRMGNTEAFF
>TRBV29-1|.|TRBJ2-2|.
TGCAGCGTTTCCAACTACTACACCGGGGAGCTGTTTTTT
CSVSNYYTGELFF
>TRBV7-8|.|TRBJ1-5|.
TGTGCCAGCAGTGGAGGGAGGTCTGGCAATCAGCCCCAGCATTTT
CASSGGRSGNQPQHF
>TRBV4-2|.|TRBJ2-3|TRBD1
TGTGCCAGCAGCCAAGAGGTACGGACAGGGGGCTTGACAGATACGCAGTATTTT
CASSQEVRTGGLTDTQYF
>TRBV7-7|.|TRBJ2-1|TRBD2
TGTGCCAGCAGCGCCATAGCGGGAGGTCAGGACAATGAGCAGTTCTTC
CASSAIAGGQDNEQFF
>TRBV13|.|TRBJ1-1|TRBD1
TGTGCCAGCAGCTCAGATACCATCCAACAGGGGACTGAAGCTTTCTTT
CASSSDTIQQGTEAFF
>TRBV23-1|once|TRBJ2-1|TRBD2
TGCGCCAGCAGTCAATCGACTAGCGGACCGAACTCCTACAATGAGCAGTTCTTC
CASSQSTSGPNSYNEQFF
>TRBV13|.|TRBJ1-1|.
TGTGCCAGCAGCTTAGGCGTGGGGACGGGGTCTGAAGCTTTCTTT
CASSLGVGTGSEAFF
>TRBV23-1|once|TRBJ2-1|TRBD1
TGCGCCAGCAGTCCACGGACAGGGCATCCCTACAATGAGCAGTTCTTC
CASSPRTGHPYNEQFF
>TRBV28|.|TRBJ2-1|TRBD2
TGTGCCAGCAGTTTTAGCGGGAGGACCTACAATGAGCAGTTCTTC
CASSFSGRTYNEQFF
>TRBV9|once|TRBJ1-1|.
TGTGCCAGCAGCGGATGGGGCTCGGGGAGGACTGAAGCTTTCTTT
CASSGWGSGRTEAFF
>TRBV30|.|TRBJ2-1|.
TGTGCCTGGAGAATCTGGGGATTTGAGCAGTTCTTC
CAWRIWGFEQFF
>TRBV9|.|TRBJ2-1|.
TGTGCCAGCAGCGTAGGGGGGGCGAGCGATGAGCAGTTCTTC
CASSVGGASDEQFF
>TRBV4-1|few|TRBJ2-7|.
TGCGCCAGCAGGGAGACGGGTACCTACGAGCAGTACTTC
CASRETGTYEQYF
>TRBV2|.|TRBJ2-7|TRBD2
TGTGCCACCGGCCAGGGACTAGGTTACGAGCAGTACTTC
CATGQGLGYEQYF
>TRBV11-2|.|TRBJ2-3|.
TGTGCCAGCAGCCCTCCTAGCGCCACAGATACGCAGTATTTT
CASSPPSATDTQYF
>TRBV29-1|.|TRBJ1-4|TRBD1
TGCAGCTTCGGACAGGGCAAGGGTGAAAAACTGTTTTTT
CSFGQGKGEKLFF
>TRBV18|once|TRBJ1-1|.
TGTGCCAGCTACCGGCAGGGCACTGAAGCTTTCTTT
CASYRQGTEAFF
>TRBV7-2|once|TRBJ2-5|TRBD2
TGTGCCAGCAGCCCCGGGACTAGCGGGAGGGCCCTCTGGGAGACCCAGTACTTC
CASSPGTSGRALWETQYF
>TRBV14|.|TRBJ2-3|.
TGTGCCAGCAGCCGCCGACATTACACAGATACGCAGTATTTT
CASSRRHYTDTQYF
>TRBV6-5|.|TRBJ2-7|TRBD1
TGTGCCAGCAGGACAGGGGGCTACGAGCAGTACTTC
CASRTGGYEQYF
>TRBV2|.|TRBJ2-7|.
TGTGCCAGCAGTGAGTACGAGCAGTACTTC
CASSEYEQYF
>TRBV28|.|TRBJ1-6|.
TGTGCCAGCAGTTTCCCCGGGAGTAATTCACCCCTCCACTTT
CASSFPGSNSPLHF
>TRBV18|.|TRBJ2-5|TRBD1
TGTGCCAGCTCACCTACTGGAAGGGGGCGTGAAGAGACCCAGTACTTC
CASSPTGRGREETQYF
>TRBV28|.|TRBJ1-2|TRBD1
TGTGCCAGCAGTTACCCTGGACAGGTCGGTGGCTACACCTTC
CASSYPGQVGGYTF